The T cell receptor (beta chain) under discussion was sequenced for a study of blood T cell repertoires in COVID-19. Authors' processing steps: From reference gene primer amplification, estimates of nucleated cell counts were derived. Method: immunoSEQ multiplex PCR; TCRdb's copy keeps in-frame clones and lacks some. The DNA gave D and trimming, while V, J and clone size come from that table. The profile covers about 300,000 clones, with around 88% appearing a single time and approximately 7% taken by the ten largest. The CDR3 loop spans 17 amino acids. Per the germline V gene, CDR1 is KGHDR and CDR2 is SFDVKD. V lost 4 bases and J 3 bases, leaving 15 bases between the germline ends.

Material for sequencing was peripheral blood. This chain joins TRBV24-1 and TRBJ1-6, with TRBD1 as a possible D gene (6 bases). This TCR was recovered from a woman aged 30 to 39 who had recovered from COVID-19. The CDR3 DNA follows: TGTGCCACCAGTGACCTCCAGGGGCGTCTCTATAATTCACCCCTCCACTTT. Its translation: CATSDLQGRLYNSPLHF.